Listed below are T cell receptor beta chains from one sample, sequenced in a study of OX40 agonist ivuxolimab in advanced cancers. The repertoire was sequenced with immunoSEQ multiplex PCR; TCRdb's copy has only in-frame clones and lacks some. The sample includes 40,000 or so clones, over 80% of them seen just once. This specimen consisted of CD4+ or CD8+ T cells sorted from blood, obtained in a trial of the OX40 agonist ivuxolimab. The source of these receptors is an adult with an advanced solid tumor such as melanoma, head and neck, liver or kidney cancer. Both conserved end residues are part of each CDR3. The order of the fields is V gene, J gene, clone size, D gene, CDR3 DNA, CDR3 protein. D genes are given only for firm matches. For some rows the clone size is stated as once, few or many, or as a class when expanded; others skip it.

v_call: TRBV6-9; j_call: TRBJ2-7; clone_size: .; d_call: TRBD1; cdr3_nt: TGTGCCAGCAGCGAGACTCGGGACAGGCTCACCTACGAGCAGTACTTC; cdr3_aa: CASSETRDRLTYEQYF
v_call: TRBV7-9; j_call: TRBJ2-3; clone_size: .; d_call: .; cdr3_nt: TGTGCCAGCAGCTTAGGGGTAACCACAGATACGCAGTATTTT; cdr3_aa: CASSLGVTTDTQYF
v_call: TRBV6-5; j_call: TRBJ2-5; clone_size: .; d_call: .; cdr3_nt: TGTGCCAGCAGTTACGGTCCAAGGGAGACCCAGTACTTC; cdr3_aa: CASSYGPRETQYF
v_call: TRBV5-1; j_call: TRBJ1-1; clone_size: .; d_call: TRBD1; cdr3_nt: TGCGCCAGCAGCTTGGCGGGACAGCTTGAAGCTTTCTTT; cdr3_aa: CASSLAGQLEAFF
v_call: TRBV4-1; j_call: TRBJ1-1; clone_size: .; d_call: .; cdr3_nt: TGCGCCAGCAGCCTAACCGGGTGGAGGCTCACTGAAGCTTTCTTT; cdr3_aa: CASSLTGWRLTEAFF
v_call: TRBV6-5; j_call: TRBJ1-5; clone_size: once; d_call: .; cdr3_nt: TGTGCCAGCAGTTCAACAGATAGCAATCAGCCCCAGCATTTT; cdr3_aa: CASSSTDSNQPQHF
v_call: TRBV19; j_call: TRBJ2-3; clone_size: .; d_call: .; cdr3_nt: TGTGCCAGTAGAGGGGGTGGGTCAGATACGCAGTATTTT; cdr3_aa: CASRGGGSDTQYF
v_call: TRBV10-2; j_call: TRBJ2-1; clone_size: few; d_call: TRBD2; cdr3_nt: TGCGCCAGCGGCTTGAACGGGGGGAATGAGCAGTTCTTC; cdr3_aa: CASGLNGGNEQFF
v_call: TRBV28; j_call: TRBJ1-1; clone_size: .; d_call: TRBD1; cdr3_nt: TGTGCCAGCAGTTACGACAGGGGGGTCAGGACTGAAGCTTTCTTT; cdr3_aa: CASSYDRGVRTEAFF
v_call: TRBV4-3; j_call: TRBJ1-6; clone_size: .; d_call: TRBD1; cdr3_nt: TGCGCCAGCAGCCTGACAGGGGATAATTCACCCCTCCACTTT; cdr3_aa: CASSLTGDNSPLHF
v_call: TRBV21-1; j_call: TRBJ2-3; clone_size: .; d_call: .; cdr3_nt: TGTGCCAGCACAGATACGCAGTATTTT; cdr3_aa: CASTDTQYF
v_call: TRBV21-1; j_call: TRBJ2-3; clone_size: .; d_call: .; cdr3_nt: TGTGCCAGCAGCAAGAAGGTGCCCCACACGGATACGCAGTATTTT; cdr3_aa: CASSKKVPHTDTQYF
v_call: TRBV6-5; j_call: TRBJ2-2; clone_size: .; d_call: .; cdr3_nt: TGTGCCAGCGGGGTAAACAGGGCCAACACCGGGGAGCTGTTTTTT; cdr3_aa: CASGVNRANTGELFF
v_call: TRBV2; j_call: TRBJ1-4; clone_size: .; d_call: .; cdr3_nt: TGTGCCAGCAGTTATACGACAGTCGGGGCCACTAATGAAAAACTGTTTTTT; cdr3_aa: CASSYTTVGATNEKLFF
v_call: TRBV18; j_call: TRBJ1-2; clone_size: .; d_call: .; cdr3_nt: TGTGCCAGCTCACTCGTCTCAGAAGCCTATGGCTACACCTTC; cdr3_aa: CASSLVSEAYGYTF
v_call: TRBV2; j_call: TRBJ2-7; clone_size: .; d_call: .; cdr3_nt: TGTGCCAGCAGGGGGTCTACCCACGAGCAGTACTTC; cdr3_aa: CASRGSTHEQYF
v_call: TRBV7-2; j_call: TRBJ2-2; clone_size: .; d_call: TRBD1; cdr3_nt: TGTGCCAGCAGCTTAGATTCGGCAGGGGGCGGAACCGGGGAGCTGTTTTTT; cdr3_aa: CASSLDSAGGGTGELFF
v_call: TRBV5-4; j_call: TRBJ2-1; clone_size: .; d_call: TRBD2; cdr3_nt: TGTGCCAGCAGCTTAGGACTAGCGGGGGAATCCAATGAGCAGTTCTTC; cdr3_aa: CASSLGLAGESNEQFF
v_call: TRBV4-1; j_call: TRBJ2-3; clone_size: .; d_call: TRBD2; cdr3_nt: TGCGCCAGCAGCCAAGGAGGCGGGGGAAGGGCAGATACGCAGTATTTT; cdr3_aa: CASSQGGGGRADTQYF
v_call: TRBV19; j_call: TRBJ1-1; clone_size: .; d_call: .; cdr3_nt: TGTGCCAGCCAACAAGTCCCGGGGGGCAAGACTGAAGCTTTCTTT; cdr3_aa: CASQQVPGGKTEAFF
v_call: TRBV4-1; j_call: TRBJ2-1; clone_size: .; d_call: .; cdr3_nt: TGCGCCAGCAGCCAAGAAGGGGCGCCCGAGGGGTGGTCCTACAATGAGCAGTTCTTC; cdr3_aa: CASSQEGAPEGWSYNEQFF
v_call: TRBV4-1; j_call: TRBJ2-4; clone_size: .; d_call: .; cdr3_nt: TGCGCCAGCAGCCACCCCCTCGGCAGGGACTCCCGGCCCACACTAGCCAAAAACATTCAGTACTTC; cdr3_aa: CASSHPLGRDSRPTLAKNIQYF
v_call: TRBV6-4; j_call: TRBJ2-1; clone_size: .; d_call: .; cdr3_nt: TGTGCCAGCAGTGATGAGGGGTTGGGCAAGGAGCAGTTCTTC; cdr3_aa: CASSDEGLGKEQFF
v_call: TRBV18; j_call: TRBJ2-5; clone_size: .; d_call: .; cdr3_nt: TGTGCCAGCTCACCAGGGCACCAAGAGACCCAGTACTTC; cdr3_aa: CASSPGHQETQYF
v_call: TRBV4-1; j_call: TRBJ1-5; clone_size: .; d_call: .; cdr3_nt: TGCGCCAGCAGCCAGGTCACCTTAAGACGGATTAGCAATCAGCCCCAGCATTTT; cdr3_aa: CASSQVTLRRISNQPQHF
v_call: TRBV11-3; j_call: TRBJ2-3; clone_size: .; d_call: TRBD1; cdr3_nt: TGTGCCAGCAGCTCCCGGACAGGGGCCGGCACAGATACGCAGTATTTT; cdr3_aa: CASSSRTGAGTDTQYF
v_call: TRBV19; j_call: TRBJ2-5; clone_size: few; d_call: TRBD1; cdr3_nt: TGTGCCAGCAGCACCTTGGGGACAGGGAAGTTTTTGGAGACCCAGTACTTC; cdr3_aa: CASSTLGTGKFLETQYF
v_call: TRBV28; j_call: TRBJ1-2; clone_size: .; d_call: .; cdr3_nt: TGTGCCAGCAGTCGACGGAACTATGGCTACACCTTC; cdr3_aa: CASSRRNYGYTF
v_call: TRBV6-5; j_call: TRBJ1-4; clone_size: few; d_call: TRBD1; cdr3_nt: TGTGCCAGCAGGGACAGGGTGGTTGAAAAACTGTTTTTT; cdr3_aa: CASRDRVVEKLFF
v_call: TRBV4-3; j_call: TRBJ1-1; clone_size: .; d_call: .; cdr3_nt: TGCGCCAGCAGCCCAACACCGATGGACACTGAAGCTTTCTTT; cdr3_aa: CASSPTPMDTEAFF
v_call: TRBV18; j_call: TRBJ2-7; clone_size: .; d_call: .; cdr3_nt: TGTGCCAGCTCACCACCGGCAGCCTACGAGCAGTACTTC; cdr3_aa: CASSPPAAYEQYF
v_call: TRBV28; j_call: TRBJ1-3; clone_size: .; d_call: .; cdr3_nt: TGTGCCAGCAGCGCCAGGCCCTCTGGAAACACCATATATTTT; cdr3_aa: CASSARPSGNTIYF
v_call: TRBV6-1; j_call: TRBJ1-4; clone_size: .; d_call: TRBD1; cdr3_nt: TGTGCCAGCAGTTCTGGACAGGATGAAAAACTGTTTTTT; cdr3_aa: CASSSGQDEKLFF
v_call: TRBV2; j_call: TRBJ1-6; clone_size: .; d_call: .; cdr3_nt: TGTGCCAGCAGGGGGGGTCTGGCCGGTAATTCACCCCTCCACTTT; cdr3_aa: CASRGGLAGNSPLHF
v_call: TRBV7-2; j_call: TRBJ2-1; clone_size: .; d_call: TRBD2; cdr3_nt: TGTGCCAGCAGCTCGGCGACTAGCTCCGGGGTGGAGCAGTTCTTC; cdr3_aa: CASSSATSSGVEQFF
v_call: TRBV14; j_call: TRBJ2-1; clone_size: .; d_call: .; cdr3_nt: TGTGCCAGCAGCCGCCAGCAGGGGTACACTGAGCAGTTCTTC; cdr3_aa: CASSRQQGYTEQFF
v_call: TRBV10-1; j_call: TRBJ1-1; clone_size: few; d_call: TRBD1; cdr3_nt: TGCGCCAGCCGAGACAGGGAGAACACTGAAGCTTTCTTT; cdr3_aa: CASRDRENTEAFF
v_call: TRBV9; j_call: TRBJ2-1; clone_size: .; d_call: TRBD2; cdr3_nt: TGTGCCAGCAGCCAAGATCGGGACTACAGTGAGCAGTTCTTC; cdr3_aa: CASSQDRDYSEQFF
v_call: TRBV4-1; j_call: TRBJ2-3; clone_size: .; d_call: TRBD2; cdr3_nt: TGCGCCAGCAAGCCACCCCTGACGGGAGGGACCACAGATACGCAGTATTTT; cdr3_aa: CASKPPLTGGTTDTQYF
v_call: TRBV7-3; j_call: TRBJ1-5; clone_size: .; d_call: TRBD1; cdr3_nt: TGTGCCAGCAGCTTAGAGGCAGGGGGCTGGCAGCCCCAGCATTTT; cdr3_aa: CASSLEAGGWQPQHF
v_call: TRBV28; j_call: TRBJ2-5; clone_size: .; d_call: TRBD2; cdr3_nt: TGTGCCAGCAGGGGACTAGCGGGGAAGAGGGAGACCCAGTACTTC; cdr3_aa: CASRGLAGKRETQYF
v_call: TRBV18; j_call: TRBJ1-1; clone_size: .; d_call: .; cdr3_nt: TGTGCCAGCTCACCTGGGCTGAACACTGAAGCTTTCTTT; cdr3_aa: CASSPGLNTEAFF
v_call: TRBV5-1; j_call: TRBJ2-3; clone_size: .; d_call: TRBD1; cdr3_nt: TGCGCCAGCAGCTCCTCGGGACAGGGGGCTGGTACGCAGTATTTT; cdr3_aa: CASSSSGQGAGTQYF
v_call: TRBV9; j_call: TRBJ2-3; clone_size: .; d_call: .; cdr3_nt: TGTGCCAGCAGCGTCCAGAGTGGGAGCACAGATACGCAGTATTTT; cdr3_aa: CASSVQSGSTDTQYF
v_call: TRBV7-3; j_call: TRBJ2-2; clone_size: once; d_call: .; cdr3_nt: TGTGCCAGCAGCTTAAACAGGGAGGACGGGGAGCTGTTTTTT; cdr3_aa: CASSLNREDGELFF
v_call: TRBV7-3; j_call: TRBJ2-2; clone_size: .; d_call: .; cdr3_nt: TGTGCCAGCAGCTTAAATGCCCAGGGTATCGGCGGGGAGCTGTTTTTT; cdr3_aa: CASSLNAQGIGGELFF
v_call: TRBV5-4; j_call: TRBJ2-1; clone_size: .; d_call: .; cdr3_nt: TGTGCCAGCAGCTCACAAAGTCGGGGGACTGGGGACAATGAGCAGTTCTTC; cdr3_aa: CASSSQSRGTGDNEQFF
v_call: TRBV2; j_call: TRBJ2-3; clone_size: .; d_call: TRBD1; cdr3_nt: TGTGCCAGCAGAGGACAGGGCCCAGATACGCAGTATTTT; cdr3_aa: CASRGQGPDTQYF
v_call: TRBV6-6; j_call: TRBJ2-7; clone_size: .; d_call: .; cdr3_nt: TGTGCCAGCAGTTACTCGAGTGTGAAGGGGGACTACGAGCAGTACTTC; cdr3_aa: CASSYSSVKGDYEQYF
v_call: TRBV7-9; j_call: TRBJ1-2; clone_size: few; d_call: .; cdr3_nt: TGTGCCAGCACCTGGGGGGGAAACGGCTACACCTTC; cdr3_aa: CASTWGGNGYTF
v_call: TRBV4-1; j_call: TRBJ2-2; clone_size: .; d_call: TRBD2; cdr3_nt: TGCGCCAGCAACTCTCTAGCGGGGAAACGCACCGGGGAGCTGTTTTTT; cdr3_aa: CASNSLAGKRTGELFF
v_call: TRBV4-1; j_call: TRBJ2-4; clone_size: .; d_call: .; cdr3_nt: TGCGCCAGCAAGACGAGTTACTTAGCCAAAAACATTCAGTACTTC; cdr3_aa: CASKTSYLAKNIQYF
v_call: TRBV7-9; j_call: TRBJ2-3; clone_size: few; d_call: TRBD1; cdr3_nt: TGTGCCAGCAGCTTAGTTCGGGGGCGGACAGGGGCATCGTCAGATACGCAGTATTTT; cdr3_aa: CASSLVRGRTGASSDTQYF
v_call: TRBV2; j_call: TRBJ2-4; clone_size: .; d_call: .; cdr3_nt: TGTGCCAGCAGTGAGAGGGAACTAGCCAAAAACATTCAGTACTTC; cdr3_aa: CASSERELAKNIQYF